This paragraph covers one T cell receptor beta chain sequence. Its specificity is unknown. The sample belongs to a study of early T cells in non-severe SARS-CoV-2 infection. Findings of the study overall: Reliance on VDJdb matching favored anti-spike CD8 responses; private and CD4 specificities were missed.

The protocol attached unique molecular identifiers to individual cDNA molecules. TCRdb reprocessed the 5' RACE reads with MiXCR, giving one entry per CDR3 protein. Of 50,000 to 65,000 distinct CDR3 sequences detected, 20% appear once; the ten largest clones hold 16%. Germline loops: CDR1 SGDLS, CDR2 YYNGEE. The CDR3 is made up of 14 amino acids. Trimming removed 0 bases at V and 4 bases at J, with 9 bases between. Specimen: whole blood, collected at baseline. The chain couples TRBV9 to TRBJ2-3; no definite D call. The sequence was collected from an adult who was a healthcare worker with PCR-confirmed SARS-CoV-2 infection or an uninfected control (not recorded which). CDR3 amino acids: CASSVDGSSDTQYF. CDR3 DNA: TGTGCCAGCAGCGTAGATGGATCGTCAGATACGCAGTATTTT.